The T cell receptor beta chain under discussion was sequenced for a study of T-cell reconstitution after alpha-beta-depleted transplantation in children. Preparation of the TCRbeta library used unique molecular identifiers. TCRdb reprocessed the PCR reads via MiXCR and lists one record per CDR3 protein. Here the sample spans approximately 79,000 distinct CDR3 sequences, roughly 20% being singletons. Germline CDR1 is SGHVS and CDR2 is FQNEAQ. The CDR3 sequence is 15 residues long. Trimming left V 6 bases short and J 4 bases short, with 18 bases between. The material was PBMCs, mostly from graft donor cells, obtained 360 days after TCRalphabeta/CD19-depleted stem cell transplant. This TCR derives from a male patient aged 2 to 10 who had a stem cell transplant for acute lymphoblastic leukemia, so the T cells may come from the graft donor. The V and J genes are TRBV7-8 and TRBJ2-5, with D possibly TRBD2 on 5 matching bases. The CDR3 spells CASSRDGEKGETQYF. Written as DNA, the CDR3 is TGTGCCAGCAGTAGAGACGGGGAGAAAGGAGAGACCCAGTACTTC.